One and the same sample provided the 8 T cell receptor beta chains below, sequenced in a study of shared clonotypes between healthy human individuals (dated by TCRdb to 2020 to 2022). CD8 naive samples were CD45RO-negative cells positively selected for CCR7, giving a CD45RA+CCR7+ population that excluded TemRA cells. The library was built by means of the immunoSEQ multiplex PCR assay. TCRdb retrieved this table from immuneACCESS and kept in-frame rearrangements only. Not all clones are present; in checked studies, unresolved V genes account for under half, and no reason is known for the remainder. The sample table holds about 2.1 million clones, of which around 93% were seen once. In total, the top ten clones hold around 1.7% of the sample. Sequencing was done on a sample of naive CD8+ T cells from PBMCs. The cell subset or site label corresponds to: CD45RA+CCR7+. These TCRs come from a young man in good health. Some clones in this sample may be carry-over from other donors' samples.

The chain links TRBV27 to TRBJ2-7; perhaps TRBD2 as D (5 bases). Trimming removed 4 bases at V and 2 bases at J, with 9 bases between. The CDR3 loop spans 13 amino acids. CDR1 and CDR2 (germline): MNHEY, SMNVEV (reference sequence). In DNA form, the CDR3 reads TGTGCCAGCAGTTACGGGGTGGCCTACGAGCAGTACTTC. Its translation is CASSYGVAYEQYF.

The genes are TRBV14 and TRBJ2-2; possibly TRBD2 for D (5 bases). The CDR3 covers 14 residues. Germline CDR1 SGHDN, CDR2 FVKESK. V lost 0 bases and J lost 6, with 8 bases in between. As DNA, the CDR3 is TGTGCCAGCAGCCAAGATCCCGGGGCCGGGGAGCTGTTTTTT. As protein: CASSQDPGAGELFF.

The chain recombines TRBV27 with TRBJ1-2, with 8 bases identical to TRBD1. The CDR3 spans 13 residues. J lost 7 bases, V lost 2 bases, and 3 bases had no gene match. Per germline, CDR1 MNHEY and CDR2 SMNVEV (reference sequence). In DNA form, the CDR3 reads TGTGCCAGCAGTTTAGACAGGGGAAGTGGCTACACCTTC. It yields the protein CASSLDRGSGYTF.

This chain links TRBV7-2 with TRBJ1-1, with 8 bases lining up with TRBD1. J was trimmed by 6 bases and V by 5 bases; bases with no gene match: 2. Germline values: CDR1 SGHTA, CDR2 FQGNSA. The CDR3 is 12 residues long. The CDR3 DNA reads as TGTGCCAGCAGCCTGACAGGGGCTGAAGCTTTCTTT. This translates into CASSLTGAEAFF.

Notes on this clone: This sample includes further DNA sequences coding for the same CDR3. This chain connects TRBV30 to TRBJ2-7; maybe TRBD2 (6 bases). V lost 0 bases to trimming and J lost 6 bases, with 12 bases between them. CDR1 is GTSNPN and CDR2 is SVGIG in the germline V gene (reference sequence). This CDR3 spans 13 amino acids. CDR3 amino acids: CAWSVLEGSEQYF. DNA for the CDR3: TGTGCCTGGAGTGTATTGGAGGGGAGCGAGCAGTACTTC.

The CDR3 nucleotides are TGTGCCAGCAGCTCCGGGCGATGGGACAGGGCTTACGAGCAGTACTTC. This translates into CASSSGRWDRAYEQYF. The chain joins TRBV7-9 to TRBJ2-7, with 9 bases lining up with TRBD1. V gave up 4 bases and J gave up 4 bases; unmatched junction bases: 11. This CDR3 comprises 16 residues. Germline CDR1 SEHNR, CDR2 FQNEAQ (reference sequence).

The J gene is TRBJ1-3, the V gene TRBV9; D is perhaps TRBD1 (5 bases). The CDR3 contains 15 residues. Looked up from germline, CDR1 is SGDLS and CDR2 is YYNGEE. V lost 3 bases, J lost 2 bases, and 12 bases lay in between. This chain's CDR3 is CASSGGTATGNTIYF. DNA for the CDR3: TGTGCCAGCAGCGGAGGGACGGCCACTGGAAACACCATATATTTT.

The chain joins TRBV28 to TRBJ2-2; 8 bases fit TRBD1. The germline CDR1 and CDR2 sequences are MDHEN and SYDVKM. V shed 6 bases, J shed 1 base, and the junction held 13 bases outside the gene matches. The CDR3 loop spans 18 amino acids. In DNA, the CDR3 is TGTGCCAGCAGCTTACAAATAGTCGACAGGGGGAACACCGGGGAGCTGTTTTTT. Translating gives CASSLQIVDRGNTGELFF.